This TCR beta chain was found in a study of post-analysis software for immune sequencing data. Study-level results: Comparison of patients with controls showed 4 to 6 TRBV segments more frequent in patients, TRBV5-6, TRBV5-1 and TRBV20-1 among them.

The TCR beta cDNA libraries contained unique molecular identifiers. When about 0.85 to 11 million T cells were used, they gave some 540,000 cDNA molecules. Via MiXCR, TCRdb re-called the PCR reads, giving one row per CDR3 protein. The sample lists more than 350,000 distinct CDR3 sequences, 39% occurring once. V shed 5 bases and J 2 bases; nucleotides not matched to a gene: 1. The CDR3 has 13 amino acids. CDR1 is SGDLS and CDR2 is YYNGEE in the germline V gene. Note on this clonotype: Its antigen is undetermined.

The TCR comes from a girl aged 2 to 9 with multiple sclerosis. V usage is TRBV9 and J usage is TRBJ2-3, with 8 bases fitting TRBD2. Material: blood. For the CDR3, the DNA is TGTGCCAGCAGTGGACTAGCCACAGATACGCAGTATTTT. Translating gives CASSGLATDTQYF.